This T cell receptor (beta chain) was sequenced during a study of blood T cell repertoires in COVID-19. Study-level background: Collection of acute and convalescent COVID-19 samples took place in the United States, Italy and Spain. PBMCs, B-cell-depleted T cells, or T cells provided the cDNA or gDNA that made up the material.

The CDR3 loop spans 12 amino acids. Trimming removed 7 bases at V and 4 bases at J, with 10 bases between. Germline assignment: CDR1 LGHDT and CDR2 YNNKEL (reference sequence). In the original workflow: Reference gene primers were amplified, and this amplification served to estimate nucleated cell counts. Produced via immunoSEQ multiplex PCR; TCRdb's table is partial and in-frame only. That table furnishes V, J and clone size, whereas the DNA furnished D and trimming. Of some 150,000 clones in the sample, 65% to 85% were seen once. The sample comprised peripheral blood. The source of this sequence is a man aged 55 to 70 with active or convalescent COVID-19. The chain recombines TRBV3-1 (or the pseudogene TRBV3-2) with TRBJ1-2; D remains ambiguous. The CDR3 spells CASNEGGYGYTF. CDR3 nucleotides: TGTGCCAGCAATGAGGGTGGCTATGGCTACACCTTC.